This TCR beta chain stems from a study of T cell responses to AZD1222 COVID-19 vaccine. Study context: Pooling of second doses given at about 4 or about 12 weeks was done. Study findings and constraints: Donors were mostly white British, more females; clonal diversity possibly underestimated. Only 5 or 6 individuals given AZD1222 were seropositive at baseline.

The germline gives CDR1 SGHTA, CDR2 FQGNSA. The CDR3 has 12 residues. V lost 3 bases to trimming and J lost 5 bases, with 7 bases between them. Method: immunoSEQ multiplex PCR; TCRdb's copy keeps in-frame clones and lacks some. The repertoire holds roughly 150,000 clones, with roughly 92% as singletons. Regarding this clone: Its cognate antigen is unknown.

The sequence derives from an adult in good health. The rearrangement joins TRBV7-2 to TRBJ2-5, with unresolved D. The sequencing used peripheral blood, collected on day 0 of AZD1222 vaccination. This CDR3 is CASSFPRETQYF. As DNA, the CDR3 is TGTGCCAGCAGCTTCCCCCGGGAGACCCAGTACTTC.